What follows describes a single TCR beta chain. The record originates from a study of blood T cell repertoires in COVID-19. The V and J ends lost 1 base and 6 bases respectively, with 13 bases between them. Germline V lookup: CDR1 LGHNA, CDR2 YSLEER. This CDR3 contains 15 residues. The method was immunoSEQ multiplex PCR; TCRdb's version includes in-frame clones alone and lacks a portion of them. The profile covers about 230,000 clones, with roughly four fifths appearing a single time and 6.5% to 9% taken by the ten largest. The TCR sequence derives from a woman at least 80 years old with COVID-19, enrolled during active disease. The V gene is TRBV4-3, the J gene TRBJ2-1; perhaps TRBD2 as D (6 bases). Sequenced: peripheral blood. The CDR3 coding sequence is TGCGCCAGCAGCCAAGTTAGTACGGGAGCCAATGAGCAGTTCTTC. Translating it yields CASSQVSTGANEQFF.